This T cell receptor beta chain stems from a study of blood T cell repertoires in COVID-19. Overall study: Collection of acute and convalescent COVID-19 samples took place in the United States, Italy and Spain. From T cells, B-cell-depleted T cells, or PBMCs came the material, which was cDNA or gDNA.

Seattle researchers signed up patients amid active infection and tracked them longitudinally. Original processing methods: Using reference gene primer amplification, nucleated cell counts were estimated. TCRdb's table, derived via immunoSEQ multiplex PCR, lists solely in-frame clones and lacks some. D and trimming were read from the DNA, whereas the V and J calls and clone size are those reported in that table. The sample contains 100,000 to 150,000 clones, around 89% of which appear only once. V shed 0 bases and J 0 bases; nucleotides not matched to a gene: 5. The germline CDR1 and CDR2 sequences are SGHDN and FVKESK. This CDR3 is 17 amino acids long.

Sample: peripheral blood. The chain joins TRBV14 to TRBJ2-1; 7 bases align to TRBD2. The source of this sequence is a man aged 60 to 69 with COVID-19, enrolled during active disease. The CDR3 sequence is CASSQDWGGSSYNEQFF. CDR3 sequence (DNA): TGTGCCAGCAGCCAAGATTGGGGGGGAAGCTCCTACAATGAGCAGTTCTTC.